This T cell receptor beta chain was sequenced in a study of radiotherapy plus CTLA-4 blockade in lung cancer. Clones were read by immunoSEQ multiplex PCR, and TCRdb kept only the in-frame ones, dropping some. The data hold about 77,000 clones, with less than 85% observed a single time. With V trimmed by 8 bases and J by 1 base, 8 bases remained unmatched. Per the germline V gene, CDR1 is LNHDA and CDR2 is SQIVND (reference sequence). The CDR3 is made up of 16 amino acids. The rearrangement uses TRBV19 and TRBJ2-1; 10 bases match TRBD1. The sequence came from a human donor with non-small cell lung cancer whose response to radiotherapy plus ipilimumab could not be evaluated. Sequenced here: peripheral blood, sampled from a patient treated with radiotherapy plus ipilimumab. The CDR3 DNA sequence: TGTGCCAGTTACCCAAGGGACAGGGGATCCTACAATGAGCAGTTCTTC. It is translated as CASYPRDRGSYNEQFF.